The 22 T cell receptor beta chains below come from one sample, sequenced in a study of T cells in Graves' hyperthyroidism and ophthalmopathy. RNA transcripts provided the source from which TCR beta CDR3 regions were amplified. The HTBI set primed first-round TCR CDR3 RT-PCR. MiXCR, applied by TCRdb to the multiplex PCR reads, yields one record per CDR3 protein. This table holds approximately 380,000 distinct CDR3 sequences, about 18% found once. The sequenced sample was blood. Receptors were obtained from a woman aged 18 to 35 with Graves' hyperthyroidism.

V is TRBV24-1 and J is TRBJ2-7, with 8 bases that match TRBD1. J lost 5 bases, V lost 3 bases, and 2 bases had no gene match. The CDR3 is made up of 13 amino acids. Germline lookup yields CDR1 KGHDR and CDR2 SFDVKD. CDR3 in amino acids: CATSDDRGHEQYF. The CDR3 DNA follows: TGTGCCACCAGTGATGACAGGGGACACGAGCAGTACTTC.

This CDR3 reads CASSLAGAGGVYEQYF. DNA of the CDR3: TGTGCCAGCAGCTTGGCCGGGGCGGGGGGCGTCTACGAGCAGTACTTC. The genes are TRBV5-6 and TRBJ2-7, with TRBD2 identical over 8 bases. Germline lookup yields CDR1 SGHDT and CDR2 YYEEEE. V dropped 0 bases and J dropped 3; count of bases not matched to a gene: 8. CDR3 length: 16 amino acids.

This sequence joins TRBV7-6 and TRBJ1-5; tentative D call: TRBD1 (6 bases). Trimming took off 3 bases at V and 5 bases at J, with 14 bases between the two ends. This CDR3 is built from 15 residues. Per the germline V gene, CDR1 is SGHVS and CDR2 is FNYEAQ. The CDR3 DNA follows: TGTGCCAGCAGCTTGGGGGGGGACATCTATCAGCCCCAGCATTTT. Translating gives CASSLGGDIYQPQHF.

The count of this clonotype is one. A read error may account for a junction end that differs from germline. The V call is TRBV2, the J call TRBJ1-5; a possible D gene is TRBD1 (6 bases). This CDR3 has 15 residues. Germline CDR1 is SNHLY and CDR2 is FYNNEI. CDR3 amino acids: CAGSEKGYRAEPQHF. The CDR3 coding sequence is TGTGCCGGCAGTGAAAAGGGGTACAGGGCTGAGCCCCAGCATTTT.

The CDR3 sequence: CASSSWTGGSGTQYF. The CDR3 nucleotides read TGTGCCAGCAGTTCATGGACAGGCGGCTCCGGGACCCAGTACTTC. V gene TRBV6-2 or TRBV6-3 combines with J gene TRBJ2-5, with 7 bases lining up with TRBD1. The trim removed 4 bases at V and 7 bases at J, leaving 12 bases unmatched. CDR1 MNHEY and CDR2 SVGEGT come from the germline V gene. The CDR3 runs to 15 residues.

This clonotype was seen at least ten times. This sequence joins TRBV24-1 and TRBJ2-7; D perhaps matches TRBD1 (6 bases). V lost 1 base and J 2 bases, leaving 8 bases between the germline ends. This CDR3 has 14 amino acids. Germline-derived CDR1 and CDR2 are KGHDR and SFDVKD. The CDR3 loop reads CATSDFRDTYEQYF. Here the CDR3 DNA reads TGTGCCACCAGTGATTTTCGGGACACCTACGAGCAGTACTTC.

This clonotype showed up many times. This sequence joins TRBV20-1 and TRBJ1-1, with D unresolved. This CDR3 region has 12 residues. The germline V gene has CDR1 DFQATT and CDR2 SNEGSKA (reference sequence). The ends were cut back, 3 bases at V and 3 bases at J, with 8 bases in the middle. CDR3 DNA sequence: TGCAGTGCTAGTCGATGGTACACTGAAGCTTTCTTT. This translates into CSASRWYTEAFF.

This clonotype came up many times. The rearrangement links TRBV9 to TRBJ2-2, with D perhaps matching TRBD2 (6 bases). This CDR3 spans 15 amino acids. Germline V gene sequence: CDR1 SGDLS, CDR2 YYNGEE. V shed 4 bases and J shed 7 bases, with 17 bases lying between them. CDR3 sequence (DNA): TGTGCCAGCAGCCTAAGCGGAGGGGCTGGCGGGGAGCTGTTTTTT. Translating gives CASSLSGGAGGELFF.

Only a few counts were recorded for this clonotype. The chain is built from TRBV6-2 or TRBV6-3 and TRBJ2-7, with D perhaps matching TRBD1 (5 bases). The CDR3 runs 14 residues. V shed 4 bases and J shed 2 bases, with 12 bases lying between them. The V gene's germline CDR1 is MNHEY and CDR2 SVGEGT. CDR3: CASSWYTGTYEQYF. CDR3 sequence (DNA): TGTGCCAGCAGTTGGTACACAGGAACCTACGAGCAGTACTTC.

The CDR3 is CAWSVGGPGTEAFF. The CDR3 DNA is TGTGCCTGGAGTGTGGGGGGGCCTGGCACTGAAGCTTTCTTT. The V and J genes are TRBV30 and TRBJ1-1; D may be TRBD1 (6 bases). Germline CDR1 reads GTSNPN; CDR2 reads SVGIG (reference sequence). Trimming left V 0 bases short and J 4 bases short, with 12 bases between. The CDR3 totals 14 residues.

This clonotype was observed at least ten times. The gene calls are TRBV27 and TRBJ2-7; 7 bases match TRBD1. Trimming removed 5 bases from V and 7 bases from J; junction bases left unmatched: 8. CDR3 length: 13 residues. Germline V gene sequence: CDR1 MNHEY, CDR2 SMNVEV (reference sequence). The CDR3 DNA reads TGTGCCAGCAGTGCCTACAGGGGTCGGGAGCAGTACTTC. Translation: CASSAYRGREQYF.

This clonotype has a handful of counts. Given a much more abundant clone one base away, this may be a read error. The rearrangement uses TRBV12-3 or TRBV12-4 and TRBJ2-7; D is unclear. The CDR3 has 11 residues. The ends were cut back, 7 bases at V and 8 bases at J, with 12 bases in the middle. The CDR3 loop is CASTRFVKQYF. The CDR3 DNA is TGTGCCAGCACTCGATTCGTGAAGCAGTACTTC.

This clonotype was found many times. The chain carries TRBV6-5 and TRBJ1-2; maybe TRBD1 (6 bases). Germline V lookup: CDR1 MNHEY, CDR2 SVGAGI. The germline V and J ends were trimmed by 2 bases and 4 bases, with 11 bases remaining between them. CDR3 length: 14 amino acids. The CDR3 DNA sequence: TGTGCCAGCAGTTACCTCAGGGGACGCTATGGCTACACCTTC. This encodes CASSYLRGRYGYTF.

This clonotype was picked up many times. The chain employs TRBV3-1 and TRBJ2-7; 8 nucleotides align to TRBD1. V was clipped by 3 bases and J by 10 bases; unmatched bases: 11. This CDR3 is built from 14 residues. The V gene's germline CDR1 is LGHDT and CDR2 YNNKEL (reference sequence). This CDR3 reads CASSHSRGRGPQYF. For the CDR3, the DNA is TGTGCCAGCAGCCACTCTAGGGGCAGGGGGCCCCAGTACTTC.

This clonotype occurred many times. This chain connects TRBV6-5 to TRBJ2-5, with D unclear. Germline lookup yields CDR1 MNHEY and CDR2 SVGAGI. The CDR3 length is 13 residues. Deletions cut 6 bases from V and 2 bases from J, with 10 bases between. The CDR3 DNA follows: TGTGCCAGCAGGCAAGTATGGCAAGAGACCCAGTACTTC. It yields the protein CASRQVWQETQYF.

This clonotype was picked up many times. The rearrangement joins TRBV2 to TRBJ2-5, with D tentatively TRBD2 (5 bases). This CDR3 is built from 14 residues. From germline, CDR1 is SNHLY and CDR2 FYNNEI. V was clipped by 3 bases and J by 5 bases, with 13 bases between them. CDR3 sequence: CASSEMTGGETQYF. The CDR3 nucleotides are TGTGCCAGCAGTGAGATGACTGGCGGGGAGACCCAGTACTTC. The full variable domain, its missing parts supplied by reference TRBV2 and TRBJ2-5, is EPEVTQTPSHQVTQMGQEVILRCVPISNHLYFYWYRQILGQKVEFLVSFYNNEISEKSEIFDDQFSVERPDGSNFTLKIRSTKLEDSAMYFCASSEMTGGETQYFGPGTRLLVL.

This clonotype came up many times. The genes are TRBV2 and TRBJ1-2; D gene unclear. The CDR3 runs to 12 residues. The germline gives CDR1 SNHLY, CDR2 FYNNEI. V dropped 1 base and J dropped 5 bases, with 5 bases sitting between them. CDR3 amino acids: CASSEGAYGYTF. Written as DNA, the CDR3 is TGTGCCAGCAGTGAAGGGGCGTATGGCTACACCTTC.

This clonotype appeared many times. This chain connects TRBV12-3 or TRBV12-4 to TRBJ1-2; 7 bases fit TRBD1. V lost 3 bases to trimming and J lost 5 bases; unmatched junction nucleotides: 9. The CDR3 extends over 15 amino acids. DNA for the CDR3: TGTGCCAGCAGTTTGACTTCAGGGGGAGGGTATGGCTACACCTTC. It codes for CASSLTSGGGYGYTF.

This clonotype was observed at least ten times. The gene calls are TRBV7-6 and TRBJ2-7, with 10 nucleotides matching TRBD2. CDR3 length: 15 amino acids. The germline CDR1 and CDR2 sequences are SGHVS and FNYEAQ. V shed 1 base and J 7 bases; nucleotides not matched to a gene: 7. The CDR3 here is CASSLEAGGPDEQYF. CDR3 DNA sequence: TGTGCCAGCAGCTTAGAAGCGGGGGGGCCGGATGAGCAGTACTTC.

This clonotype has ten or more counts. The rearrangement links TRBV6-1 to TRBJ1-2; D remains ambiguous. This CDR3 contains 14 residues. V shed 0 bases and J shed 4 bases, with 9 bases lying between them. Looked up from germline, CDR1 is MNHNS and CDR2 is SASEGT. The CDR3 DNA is TGTGCCAGCAGTGAAGCGAAGTGGGCCTATGGCTACACCTTC. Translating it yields CASSEAKWAYGYTF.

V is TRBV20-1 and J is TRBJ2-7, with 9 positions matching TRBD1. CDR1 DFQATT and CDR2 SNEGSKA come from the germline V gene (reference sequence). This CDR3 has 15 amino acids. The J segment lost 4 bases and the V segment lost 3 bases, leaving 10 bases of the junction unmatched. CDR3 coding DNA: TGCAGTGCTAGCCTCCCACAGGGGGCGGTGTACGAGCAGTACTTC. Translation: CSASLPQGAVYEQYF.

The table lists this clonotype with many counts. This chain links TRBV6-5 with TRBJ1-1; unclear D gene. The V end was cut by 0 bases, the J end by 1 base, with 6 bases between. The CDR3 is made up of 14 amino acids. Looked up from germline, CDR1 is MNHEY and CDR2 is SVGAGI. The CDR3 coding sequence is TGTGCCAGCAGTTACTCTGAAGCGAACACTGAAGCTTTCTTT. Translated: CASSYSEANTEAFF.